These 12 T cell receptor beta chains came from one sample sequenced in a study of cytomegalovirus exposure and HLA in healthy donors. The study ran its PCR with 60 Vbeta and 13 Jbeta primers. Clones were read by immunoSEQ multiplex PCR, and TCRdb kept only the in-frame ones, dropping some. The sample carries 120,000 to 150,000 clones, just under 85% recorded once. Sequenced material: PBMCs. These receptor sequences come from a woman aged 35 to 49 in good health and CMV-seronegative.

V and J are TRBV10-3 and TRBJ2-5; D gene unclear. Trimming took off 2 bases at V and 4 bases at J, with 8 bases between the two ends. Germline-derived CDR1 and CDR2 are ENHRY and SYGVKD. This CDR3 spans 13 amino acids. The CDR3 region is CAISEGIRETQYF. The CDR3 region has the DNA TGTGCCATCAGTGAGGGCATCAGAGAGACCCAGTACTTC.

For the CDR3, the DNA is TGTGCCAGCAGTCATTTGCCGGGACTAGCGGGATATCAGGACACCGGGGAGCTGTTTTTT. Its translation: CASSHLPGLAGYQDTGELFF. V and J are TRBV14 and TRBJ2-2, with 13 bases lining up with TRBD2. Germline V CDR1 and CDR2: SGHDN, FVKESK. The CDR3 loop spans 20 amino acids. The ends lost 6 bases at V and 3 bases at J; junction bases unmatched: 16.

The chain links TRBV7-3 to TRBJ2-2, with D possibly being TRBD2 (5 bases). The CDR3 spans 15 residues. V lost 2 bases to trimming and J lost 2 bases, with 9 bases between them. Germline V lookup: CDR1 SGHTA, CDR2 FQGTGA. CDR3 sequence: CASSLGGLNTGELFF. The CDR3 bases are TGTGCCAGCAGCTTAGGTGGACTTAACACCGGGGAGCTGTTTTTT.

The V call is TRBV30, the J call TRBJ1-1; a weak D match, TRBD1 (6 bases). The germline V gene encodes CDR1 GTSNPN and CDR2 SVGIG (reference sequence). V shed 4 bases and J shed 1 base, with 10 bases lying between them. The CDR3 spans 13 residues. This CDR3 is CAWNGQTNTEAFF. Here the CDR3 DNA reads TGTGCCTGGAACGGACAGACGAACACTGAAGCTTTCTTT. Full variable domain (rest looked up from reference TRBV30 and TRBJ1-1): SQTIHQWPATLVQPVGSPLSLECTVEGTSNPNLYWYRQAAGRGLQLLFYSVGIGQISSEVPQNLSASRPQDRQFILSSKKLLLSDSGFYLCAWNGQTNTEAFFGQGTRLTVV.

The V and J genes are TRBV2 and TRBJ2-1, with 12 bases identical to TRBD2. The germline gives CDR1 SNHLY, CDR2 FYNNEI. V shed 2 bases, J shed 7 bases, and the junction held 3 bases outside the gene matches. The CDR3 sequence is 15 residues long. The CDR3 sequence: CASSETTSGRNEQFF. CDR3 nucleotides: TGTGCCAGCAGTGAAACGACTAGCGGGAGAAATGAGCAGTTCTTC.

The rearrangement links TRBV7-8 to TRBJ1-3; possibly TRBD1 for D (6 bases). This CDR3 comprises 17 residues. Germline V gene sequence: CDR1 SGHVS, CDR2 FQNEAQ. Trimming cost V 0 bases and J 0 bases, with 12 bases left between them. The DNA of the CDR3 is TGTGCCAGCAGCTTAGCACTGTTGGGGGCCTCTGGAAACACCATATATTTT. It encodes CASSLALLGASGNTIYF.

The V gene is TRBV7-9, the J gene TRBJ2-7; D is possibly TRBD2 (5 bases). From germline, CDR1 is SEHNR and CDR2 FQNEAQ (reference sequence). The CDR3 length is 15 residues. V dropped 5 bases and J dropped 2 bases, with 16 bases sitting between them. CDR3 region: CASSHPMDGAYEQYF. The CDR3 nucleotides are TGTGCCAGCAGCCACCCTATGGACGGGGCCTACGAGCAGTACTTC. Full variable domain (outside the CDR3, taken from reference TRBV7-9 and TRBJ2-7): DTGVSQNPRHKITKRGQNVTFRCDPISEHNRLYWYRQTLGQGPEFLTYFQNEAQLEKSRLLSDRFSAERPKGSFSTLEIQRTEQGDSAMYLCASSHPMDGAYEQYFGPGTRLTVT.

The sample holds a few counts of this clone. This chain connects TRBV9 to TRBJ1-4; D is undetermined. Trimming removed 0 bases from V and 1 base from J, with 4 bases in between. In germline, CDR1 is SGDLS, CDR2 YYNGEE. The CDR3 totals 14 residues. As DNA, the CDR3 is TGTGCCAGCAGCGTAGCAGGAACTAATGAAAAACTGTTTTTT. It specifies CASSVAGTNEKLFF.

The chain employs TRBV7-2 and TRBJ2-5; TRBD1 agrees at 8 bases. CDR1 is SGHTA and CDR2 is FQGNSA in the germline V gene. The CDR3 runs 17 residues. Unmatched junction bases numbered 16, after V lost 5 bases and J lost 5 bases. CDR3 residues: CASSPTFGRGLVETQYF. In DNA, the CDR3 is TGTGCCAGCAGCCCTACCTTCGGCAGGGGGCTTGTGGAGACCCAGTACTTC.

The chain uses TRBV7-9 and TRBJ2-7; tentative D call: TRBD1 (6 bases). The CDR3 consists of 13 residues. The V and J ends lost 5 bases and 12 bases respectively, with 20 bases between them. CDR1 is SEHNR, CDR2 FQNEAQ, per germline (reference sequence). The CDR3 reads CASSPGGSPWWYF. CDR3 DNA: TGTGCCAGCAGCCCTGGGGGCAGCCCCTGGTGGTACTTC.

The CDR3 DNA reads as TGTGCCAGCGTACCGGGACTAGCGGGAGAAGGGTCCTACGAGCAGTACTTC. This sequence encodes CASVPGLAGEGSYEQYF. V is TRBV7-2 and J is TRBJ2-7, with 14 bases lining up with TRBD2. Germline V gene sequence: CDR1 SGHTA, CDR2 FQGNSA. Losses at the gene ends were 8 bases for V and 1 base for J; bases not matched to a gene: 10. CDR3 length: 17 residues.

This clone was counted a few times. J is TRBJ1-3 and V is TRBV9; D is unresolved. V gave up 1 base and J gave up 3 bases, with 8 bases separating them. Germline CDR1 SGDLS, CDR2 YYNGEE. There are 14 residues in the CDR3. The CDR3 DNA reads as TGTGCCAGCAGCGTACAAGAGCTTGGAAACACCATATATTTT. Its translation: CASSVQELGNTIYF.